This TCR beta chain emerged from a study of somatic mutations in cytotoxic T cells in rheumatoid arthritis. About the study: At nearly 100% purity, some V beta antibody-stained T-cell populations were flow-sorted, and these included V beta1+ cells that were sequenced for TCRB.

Positive magnetic bead selection separated CD4+ and CD8+ cells, and flow cytometry confirmed purity. The assay was immunoSEQ multiplex PCR, and TCRdb's table has in-frame clones only and misses some. The sample holds 9,000 to 13,000 clones, roughly 80% seen once. The germline CDR1 and CDR2 sequences are SNHLY and FYNNEI. CDR3 length equals 16 residues. Trimming took off 7 bases at V and 0 bases at J, with 18 bases between the two ends. This TCR was sampled from an adult with rheumatoid arthritis. The specimen sequenced was CD8+ T cells sorted from blood. This chain uses TRBV2 with TRBJ1-1; a possible D gene is TRBD1 (6 bases). Here the CDR3 DNA reads TGTGCCAGCACCCCGGGACAAACGCCCGTGAACACTGAAGCTTTCTTT. It is translated as CASTPGQTPVNTEAFF.